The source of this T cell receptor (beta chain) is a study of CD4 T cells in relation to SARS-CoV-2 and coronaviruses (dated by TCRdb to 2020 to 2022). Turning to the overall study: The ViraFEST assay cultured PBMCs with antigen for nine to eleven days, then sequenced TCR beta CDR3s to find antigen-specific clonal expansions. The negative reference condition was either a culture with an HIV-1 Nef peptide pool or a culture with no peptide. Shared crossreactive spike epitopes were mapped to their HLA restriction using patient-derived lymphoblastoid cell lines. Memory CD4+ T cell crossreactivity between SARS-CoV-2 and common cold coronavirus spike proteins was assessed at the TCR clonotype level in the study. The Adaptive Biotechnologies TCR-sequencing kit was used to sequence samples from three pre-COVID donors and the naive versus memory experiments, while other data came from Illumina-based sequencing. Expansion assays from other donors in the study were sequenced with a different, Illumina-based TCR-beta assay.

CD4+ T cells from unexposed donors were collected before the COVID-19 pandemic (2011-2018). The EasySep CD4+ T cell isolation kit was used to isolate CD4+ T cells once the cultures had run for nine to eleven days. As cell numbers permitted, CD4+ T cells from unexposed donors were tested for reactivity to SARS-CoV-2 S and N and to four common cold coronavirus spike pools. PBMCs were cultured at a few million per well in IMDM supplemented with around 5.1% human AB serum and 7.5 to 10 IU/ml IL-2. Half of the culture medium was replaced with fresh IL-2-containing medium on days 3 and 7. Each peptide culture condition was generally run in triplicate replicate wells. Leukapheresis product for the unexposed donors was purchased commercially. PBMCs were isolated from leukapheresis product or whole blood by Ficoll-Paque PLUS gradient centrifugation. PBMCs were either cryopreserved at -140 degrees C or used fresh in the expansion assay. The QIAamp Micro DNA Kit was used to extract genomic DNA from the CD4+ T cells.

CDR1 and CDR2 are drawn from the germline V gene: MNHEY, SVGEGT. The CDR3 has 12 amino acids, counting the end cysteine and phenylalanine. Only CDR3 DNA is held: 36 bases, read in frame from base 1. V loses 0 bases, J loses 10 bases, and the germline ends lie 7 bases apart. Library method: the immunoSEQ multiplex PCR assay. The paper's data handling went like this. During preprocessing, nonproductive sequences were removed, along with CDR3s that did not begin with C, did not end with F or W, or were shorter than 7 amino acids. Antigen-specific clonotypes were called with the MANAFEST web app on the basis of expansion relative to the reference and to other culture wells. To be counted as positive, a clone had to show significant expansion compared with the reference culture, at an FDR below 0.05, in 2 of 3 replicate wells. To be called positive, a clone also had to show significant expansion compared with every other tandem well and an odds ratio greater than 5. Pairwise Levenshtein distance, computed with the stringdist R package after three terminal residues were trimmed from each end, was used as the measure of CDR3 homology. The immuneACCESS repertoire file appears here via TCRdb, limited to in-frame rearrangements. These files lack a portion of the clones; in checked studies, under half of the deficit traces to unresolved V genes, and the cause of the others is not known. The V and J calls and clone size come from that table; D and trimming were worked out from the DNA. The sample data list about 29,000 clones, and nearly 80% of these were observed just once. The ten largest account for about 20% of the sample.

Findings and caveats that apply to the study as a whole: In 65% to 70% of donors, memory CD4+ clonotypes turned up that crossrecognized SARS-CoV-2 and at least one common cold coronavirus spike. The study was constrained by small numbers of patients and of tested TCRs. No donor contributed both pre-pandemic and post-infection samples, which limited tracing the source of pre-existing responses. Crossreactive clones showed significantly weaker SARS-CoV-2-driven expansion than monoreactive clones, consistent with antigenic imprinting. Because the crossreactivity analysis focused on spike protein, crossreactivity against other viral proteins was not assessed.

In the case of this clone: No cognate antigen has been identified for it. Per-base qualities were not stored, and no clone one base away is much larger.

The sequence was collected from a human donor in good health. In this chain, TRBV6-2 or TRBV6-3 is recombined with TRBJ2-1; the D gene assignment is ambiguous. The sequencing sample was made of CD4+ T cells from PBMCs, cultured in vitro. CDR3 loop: CASSYSKREQFF. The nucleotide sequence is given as TGTGCCAGCAGTTACTCTAAGAGGGAGCAGTTCTTC.